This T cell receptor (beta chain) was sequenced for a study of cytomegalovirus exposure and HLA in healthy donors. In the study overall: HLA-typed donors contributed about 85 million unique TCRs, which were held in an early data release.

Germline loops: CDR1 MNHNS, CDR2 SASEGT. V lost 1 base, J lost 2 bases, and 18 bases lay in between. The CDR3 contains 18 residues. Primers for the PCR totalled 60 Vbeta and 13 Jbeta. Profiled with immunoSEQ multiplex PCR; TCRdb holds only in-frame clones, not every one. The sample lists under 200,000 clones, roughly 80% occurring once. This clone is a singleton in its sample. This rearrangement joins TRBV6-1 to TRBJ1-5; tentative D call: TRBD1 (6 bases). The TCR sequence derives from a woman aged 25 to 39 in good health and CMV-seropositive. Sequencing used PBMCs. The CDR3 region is CASSEGRGGSMGNQPQHF. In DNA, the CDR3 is TGTGCCAGCAGTGAAGGAAGAGGGGGAAGTATGGGCAATCAGCCCCAGCATTTT.